This note documents a single T cell receptor (beta chain) sequence. This CDR3 contains 13 residues. Germline CDR1 is SGHRS and CDR2 is YFSETQ. V shed 4 bases and J shed 8 bases, with 13 bases lying between them. Here immunoSEQ multiplex PCR was the method, and the copy in TCRdb shows in-frame clones only, minus some. The sample lists approximately 510,000 clones, around 74% occurring once. This record comes from a study of shared clonotypes between healthy human individuals. Sequenced: PBMCs. The receptor was derived from a woman in her thirties or forties in good health. Some clones in this sample may be carry-over from other donors' samples. The J gene is TRBJ2-1, the V gene TRBV5-1, with no clear D. CDR3 protein: CASSILGADEQFF. The CDR3 DNA reads as TGCGCCAGCAGCATTTTGGGCGCGGATGAGCAGTTCTTC.